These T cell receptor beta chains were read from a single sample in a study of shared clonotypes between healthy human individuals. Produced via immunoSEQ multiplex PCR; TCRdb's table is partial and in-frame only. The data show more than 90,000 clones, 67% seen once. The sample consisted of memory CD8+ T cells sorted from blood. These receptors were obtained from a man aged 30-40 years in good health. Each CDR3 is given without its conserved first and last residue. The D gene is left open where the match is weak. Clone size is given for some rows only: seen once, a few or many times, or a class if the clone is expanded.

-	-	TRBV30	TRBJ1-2	AWGKNRDNYGYT
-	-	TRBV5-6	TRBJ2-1	ASSLARLEQF
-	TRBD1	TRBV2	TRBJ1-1	ASRGGGLGTEAF
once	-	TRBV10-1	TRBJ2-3	ASSPSTDTQY
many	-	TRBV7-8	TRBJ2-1	ASNTLESGLYNEQF
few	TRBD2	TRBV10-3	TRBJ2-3	AISEGSGRAPDTQY
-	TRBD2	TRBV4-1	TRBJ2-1	ASSHVAGRNYNEQF
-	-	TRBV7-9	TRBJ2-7	ASSPLGGELNYEQY
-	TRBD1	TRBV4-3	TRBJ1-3	ASSQGTGTGNTIY
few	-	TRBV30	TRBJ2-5	AGSLGTQETQY
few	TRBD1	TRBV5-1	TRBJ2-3	ASSPGTGAFTDTQY
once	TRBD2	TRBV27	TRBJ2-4	ASSTTSGSSKNIQY
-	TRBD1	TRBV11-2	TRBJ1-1	ASSLGTGGDVSGHTEAF
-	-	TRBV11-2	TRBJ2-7	ASSLGHEQY
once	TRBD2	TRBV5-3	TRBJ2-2	ASSPRTSRTGELF
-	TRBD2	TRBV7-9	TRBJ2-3	ASSFPTSGTDTQY
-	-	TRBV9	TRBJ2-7	ASYPPRISYEQY
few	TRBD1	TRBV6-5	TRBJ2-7	ASSFGTGGYEQY
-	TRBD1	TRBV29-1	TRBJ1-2	SVEDGNRGLGYT
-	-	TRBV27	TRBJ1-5	ASSFIHQPQH
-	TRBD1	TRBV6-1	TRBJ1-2	ASSEQGQGTLWTAWGYT